These T cell receptor beta chains were read from a single sample in a study of blood T cell repertoires in COVID-19. Method: immunoSEQ multiplex PCR; TCRdb's copy keeps in-frame clones and lacks some. Found here are about 180,000 clones, roughly 88% of them singletons; the top ten hold more than 7.5%. Sequenced sample: PBMCs or T cells enriched from blood (not recorded which). These TCRs come from a woman in her twenties or thirties who had recovered from COVID-19. Each CDR3 is given with its conserved first and last residue. Each record gives: J gene, D gene, V gene, clone size, CDR3 DNA, CDR3 protein. The D gene is left open where the match is weak. Part of the rows lack a size; the others show once, few, many or a class for expanded clones.

TRBJ2-1,.,TRBV18,.,TGTGCCAGCTCACAAAACAGCAATGAGCAGTTCTTC,CASSQNSNEQFF
TRBJ2-5,.,TRBV10-3,.,TGTGCCATCAGTGGGGGGGAACCCGAGACCCAGTACTTC,CAISGGEPETQYF
TRBJ2-7,.,TRBV30,.,TGTGCCTGGAGTGTACAAACGGGCTACGAGCAGTACTTC,CAWSVQTGYEQYF
TRBJ2-2,.,TRBV5-1,.,TGCGCCAGCAGCTTGAGGGAGCTGGACACCGGGGAGCTGTTTTTT,CASSLRELDTGELFF
TRBJ2-7,.,TRBV30,.,TGTGCCTGGAGTGGCGGCGAGCAGTACTTC,CAWSGGEQYF
TRBJ2-1,.,TRBV5-1,.,TGCGCCAGCAGCTTGGGCCTCTTGGCTAGCGTCCAAGAAAAAAACAATGAGCAGTTCTTC,CASSLGLLASVQEKNNEQFF
TRBJ2-7,TRBD2,TRBV4-1,.,TGCGCCAGCAGCCAAGAATTCCCCAGCGGGAGCTACGAGCAGTACTTC,CASSQEFPSGSYEQYF
TRBJ1-5,.,TRBV30,.,TGTGCCTGGAGTGTACTCGGGGGAAGCAATCAGCCCCAGCATTTT,CAWSVLGGSNQPQHF
TRBJ2-7,.,TRBV9,.,TGTGCCAGCAGCCCCTTTGGGGGCCTGCAGTACTTC,CASSPFGGLQYF
TRBJ1-5,TRBD1,TRBV19,.,TGTGCCAGTAGTACCTTACAGGGGACATTAGCAAATCAGCCCCAGCATTTT,CASSTLQGTLANQPQHF
TRBJ2-1,.,TRBV3-1/TRBV3-2,.,TGTGCCAGCAGCGAGAGGGCTGGGTCCTACATCCCCTACAATGAGCAGTTCTTC,CASSERAGSYIPYNEQFF
TRBJ1-5,.,TRBV27,.,TGTGCCAGCAGTCCCCGGGATCAGCCCCAGCATTTT,CASSPRDQPQHF
TRBJ2-1,.,TRBV27,.,TGTGCCAGCAGTTTTATTAGTTTCAATGAGCAGTTCTTC,CASSFISFNEQFF
TRBJ2-7,TRBD1,TRBV3-1/TRBV3-2,.,TGTGCCAGCAGCGGACCGGGACAGGGGGCCTACGAGCAGTACTTC,CASSGPGQGAYEQYF
TRBJ1-2,.,TRBV2,.,TGTGCCAGCAGTGTCCTGCCGGACTATGGCTACACCTTC,CASSVLPDYGYTF
TRBJ2-7,TRBD1,TRBV10-2,.,TGCGCCAGCATCCCCAGGGGGCAAGCGACGGCCTACGAGCAGTACTTC,CASIPRGQATAYEQYF
TRBJ1-5,.,TRBV3-1/TRBV3-2,.,TGTGCCAGCAGCCAAGAGGCAGATAGCAATCAGCCCCAGCATTTT,CASSQEADSNQPQHF
TRBJ1-2,.,TRBV5-4,.,TGTGCCACCGCGGATCCCCCCTGGGGCTACACCTTC,CATADPPWGYTF
TRBJ2-7,.,TRBV19,.,TGTGCCAGTAGTATAGCAGGTACCTACTCCTACGAGCAGTACTTC,CASSIAGTYSYEQYF
TRBJ2-1,TRBD2,TRBV28,once,TGTGCCAGCGTGATAGCGGGAGAGTACAATGAGCAGTTCTTC,CASVIAGEYNEQFF
TRBJ1-5,TRBD1,TRBV6-5,.,TGTGCCAGCTTCGACAGGGGGTCCGGCAATCAGCCCCAGCATTTT,CASFDRGSGNQPQHF
TRBJ2-5,.,TRBV27,.,TGTGCCAGCAGGCGCCAAGAGACCCAGTACTTC,CASRRQETQYF
TRBJ2-1,.,TRBV18,once,TGTGCCAGCTCACCGATGGAGGGCCTAGACAATGAGCAGTTCTTC,CASSPMEGLDNEQFF
TRBJ1-3,.,TRBV7-9,.,TGTGCCGTCCGGGGGGGATACTCTGGAAACACCATATATTTT,CAVRGGYSGNTIYF
TRBJ2-4,.,TRBV19,.,TGTGCCAGTAGTATAGGGGGCTTGGCCAAAAACATTCAGTACTTC,CASSIGGLAKNIQYF
TRBJ1-2,.,TRBV7-3,.,TGTGCCAGCAGCCCAGATGGGGGGGGTGCGGATGGCTACACCTTC,CASSPDGGGADGYTF
TRBJ2-1,TRBD2,TRBV5-5,.,TGTGCCAGCAGCCCGGGACTAGCGGGAGGTTGGGAGCAGTTCTTC,CASSPGLAGGWEQFF
TRBJ2-7,TRBD1,TRBV28,.,TGTGCCAGCAGTTCCCAGGGGGCGCCACCCTACGAGCAGTACTTC,CASSSQGAPPYEQYF
TRBJ1-5,.,TRBV20-1,.,TGCAGTGCTAGTAAGAGCTATGGGGCGTACTTCGGCAATCAGCCCCAGCATTTT,CSASKSYGAYFGNQPQHF
TRBJ2-7,TRBD1,TRBV7-9,.,TGTGTCAGCAGCTTAGGGACAGGTTCCGAGCAGTACTTC,CVSSLGTGSEQYF
TRBJ2-7,.,TRBV10-3,.,TGTGCCATCAGTGAGAGGACTCCCCCCTACGAGCAGTACTTC,CAISERTPPYEQYF
TRBJ1-2,TRBD1,TRBV5-1,.,TGCGCCAGCAGGCCGACCCCCGGGACAGGGGCCGTTCGGTATGGCTACACCTTC,CASRPTPGTGAVRYGYTF
TRBJ1-2,TRBD1,TRBV28,.,TGTGCCAGCAGCTACGCCCCCGGGACAGGGGACAACTATGGCTACACCTTC,CASSYAPGTGDNYGYTF
TRBJ2-7,TRBD1,TRBV27,.,TGTGCCAGCACCCTAGGGACAGAAGCCTACGAGCAGTACTTC,CASTLGTEAYEQYF
TRBJ1-1,.,TRBV29-1,.,TGCAGCGTTCCTAAGAACACTGAAGCTTTCTTT,CSVPKNTEAFF
TRBJ2-7,TRBD1,TRBV5-4,.,TGTGCCAGCAGCTTTTCCGGGACAGACGAGCAGTACTTC,CASSFSGTDEQYF
TRBJ1-1,TRBD1,TRBV2,.,TGTGCCAGCAGTGGTCGACAGGGCCAGGATTCTGAAGCTTTCTTT,CASSGRQGQDSEAFF
TRBJ2-1,TRBD1,TRBV5-1,.,TGCGCCAGCAGCCCCAGGACTGACAGGGGAGGCAATGAGCAGTTCTTC,CASSPRTDRGGNEQFF
TRBJ2-1,TRBD2,TRBV19,.,TGTGCCAGTAGTATTAGCGGGCGGGGGGGCAATGAGCAGTTCTTC,CASSISGRGGNEQFF
TRBJ1-2,TRBD1,TRBV27,.,TGTGCCAGCAGTTCCATTCCGGGACAGGCTCTGAACTATGGCTACACCTTC,CASSSIPGQALNYGYTF
TRBJ2-7,.,TRBV28,.,TGTGCCAGCAGTCCTAACCCCTACGAGCAGTACTTC,CASSPNPYEQYF
TRBJ1-2,.,TRBV4-2,.,TGTGCCAGCAGCCAGCACCGGGACACGAACTATGGCTACACCTTC,CASSQHRDTNYGYTF
TRBJ1-1,.,TRBV5-1,.,TGCGCCAGCAGCTTGTGGGGCAGGGGTGGGAACACTGAAGCTTTCTTT,CASSLWGRGGNTEAFF
TRBJ1-6,.,TRBV6-6,.,TGTGCCAGCAGTTACTCGTCGGGGGACAATTCACCCCTCCACTTT,CASSYSSGDNSPLHF
TRBJ2-6,.,TRBV7-9,once,TGTGCCAGCATAGCGTCAGATGGGGCCAACGTCCTGACTTTC,CASIASDGANVLTF
TRBJ1-5,.,TRBV6-5,.,TGTGCCAGCAGTTACGACAGCGATCAGCCCCAGCATTTT,CASSYDSDQPQHF
TRBJ2-4,TRBD1,TRBV5-4,once,TGTGCCAGCAGCCGGACAGGGGCCAACATTCAGTACTTC,CASSRTGANIQYF
TRBJ2-3,.,TRBV11-3,.,TGTGCCAGCAGCTTAGAGGGACACCTGACAGATACGCAGTATTTT,CASSLEGHLTDTQYF
TRBJ2-1,TRBD1,TRBV7-2,.,TGTGCCAGCAGCCAGTGGGGGACAGGGGGAAATGAGCAGTTCTTC,CASSQWGTGGNEQFF
TRBJ1-5,.,TRBV28,few,TGTGCCAGCAGTTTTGACAGGAACCAGCCCCAGCATTTT,CASSFDRNQPQHF
TRBJ2-1,.,TRBV25-1,.,TGTGCCAGCAGTGTCGGCGGGGGCGCCAGCTCCTACAATGAGCAGTTCTTC,CASSVGGGASSYNEQFF
TRBJ2-4,.,TRBV7-9,few,TGTGCCAGCAGCTCCGCCCTAATGGGAGGCGGAAACATTCAGTACTTC,CASSSALMGGGNIQYF
TRBJ2-1,TRBD2,TRBV29-1,.,TGCAGCGTTTGGACTAGCGGCAATGAGCAGTTCTTC,CSVWTSGNEQFF
TRBJ2-5,TRBD2,TRBV4-1,.,TGCGCCAGCAGTCGAAAGACTAGCGGGAGTGTGGAGACCCAGTACTTC,CASSRKTSGSVETQYF